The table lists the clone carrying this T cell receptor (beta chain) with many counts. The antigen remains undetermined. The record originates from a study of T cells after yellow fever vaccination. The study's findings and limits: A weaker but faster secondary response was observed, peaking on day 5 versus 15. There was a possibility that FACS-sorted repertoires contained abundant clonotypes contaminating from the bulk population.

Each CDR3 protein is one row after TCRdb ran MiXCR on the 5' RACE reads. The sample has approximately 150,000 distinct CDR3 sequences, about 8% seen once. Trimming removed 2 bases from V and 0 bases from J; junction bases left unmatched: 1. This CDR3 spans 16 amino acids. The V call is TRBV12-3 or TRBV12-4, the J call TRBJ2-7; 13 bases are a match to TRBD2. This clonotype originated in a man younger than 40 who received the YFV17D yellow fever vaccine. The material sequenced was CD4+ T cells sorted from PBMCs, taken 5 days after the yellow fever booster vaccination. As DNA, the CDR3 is TGTGCCAGCAGTTTAACTAGCGGGAGGGTCTCCTACGAGCAGTACTTC. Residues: CASSLTSGRVSYEQYF.